The clone carrying this T cell receptor beta chain was observed a single time. Its cognate antigen is unknown. The data originate from a study of shared clonotypes between healthy human individuals. Study at large: The people who gave samples were two women and three men aged 18 to 49. General observations from the study: The sharing of around 5% of naive CD4 clonotypes was seen across a few donors.

Using immunoSEQ multiplex PCR, the repertoire was profiled, and TCRdb retains in-frame clones only, with some absent. This sample has 2 million to 2.5 million clones, with approximately 94% found just once. The germline V gene encodes CDR1 MNHEY and CDR2 SMNVEV (reference sequence). The CDR3 sequence is 14 residues long. Trimming took 3 bases from V and 3 from J, leaving 10 bases between them. CD4+ cells were split into CD45RA+ naive and CD45RA-negative memory subsets. The sequenced material came from naive CD4+ T cells from PBMCs. Subset indicated: CD45RA+ positively selected. The sequence was collected from a man between 18 and 35 years old in good health. Some clones in this sample may be carry-over from other donors' samples. The V and J genes are TRBV27 and TRBJ2-3; no definite D call. CDR3 loop: CASSFKLETDTQYF. CDR3 nucleotide sequence: TGTGCCAGCAGTTTTAAGCTGGAAACAGATACGCAGTATTTT.